These 10 T cell receptor beta chains originate from one sample sequenced in a study of cytotoxic CD8 clonotypes in ibrutinib-treated CLL. This table comes from immunoSEQ multiplex PCR, and its TCRdb copy is limited to in-frame clones, with some not included. The sample records fewer than 150,000 clones, around 80% being singletons. Specimen: PBMCs, collected after 24 months of ibrutinib treatment. The source is a human donor with chronic lymphocytic leukemia.

The chain recombines TRBV15 with TRBJ1-1, with TRBD1 matching over 9 bases. The length of the CDR3 is 15 residues. CDR1 LNHNV and CDR2 YYDKDF come from the germline V gene (reference sequence). J was trimmed by 4 bases and V by 2 bases; bases with no gene match: 5. The CDR3 DNA follows: TGTGCCACCAGCAGATTTCTGACAGGGGGCACTGAAGCTTTCTTT. It codes for CATSRFLTGGTEAFF.

The chain has TRBV27 and TRBJ1-5; D remains ambiguous. Germline values: CDR1 MNHEY, CDR2 SMNVEV (reference sequence). This CDR3 comprises 13 residues. Trimming took off 7 bases at V and 7 bases at J, with 14 bases between the two ends. Written as DNA, the CDR3 is TGTGCCAGCACCGAAGGGCCTTACCAGCCCCAGCATTTT. Translation: CASTEGPYQPQHF.

The chain couples TRBV19 to TRBJ1-2; the match to TRBD1 covers 7 bases. V shed 4 bases, J shed 1 base, and the junction held 3 bases outside the gene matches. Germline CDR1 reads LNHDA; CDR2 reads SQIVND (reference sequence). The CDR3 totals 14 residues. The CDR3 nucleotides read TGTGCCAGTAGTACGGGACAGCTTAACTATGGCTACACCTTC. It is translated as CASSTGQLNYGYTF.

The chain has TRBV5-1 and TRBJ2-2; TRBD1 aligns across 7 bases. Germline CDR1 reads SGHRS; CDR2 reads YFSETQ. V lost 0 bases to trimming and J lost 7 bases; unmatched junction nucleotides: 9. CDR3 length: 16 amino acids. The CDR3 region has the DNA TGCGCCAGCAGCTTGGCGGCAGGGGGATTCGGCGGGGAGCTGTTTTTT. It translates to CASSLAAGGFGGELFF.

The chain has TRBV7-9 and TRBJ1-2, with D unresolved. The germline CDR1 and CDR2 sequences are SEHNR and FQNEAQ (reference sequence). Deletions cut 3 bases from V and 2 bases from J, with 10 bases between. This CDR3 spans 14 amino acids. CDR3 loop: CASSFGQENYGYTF. For the CDR3, the DNA is TGTGCCAGCAGCTTTGGGCAGGAAAACTATGGCTACACCTTC.

This clone was counted a single time. This chain links TRBV5-1 with TRBJ2-7; D unresolved. The CDR3 has 14 amino acids. V gave up 2 bases and J gave up 0 bases, with 9 bases separating them. CDR1 is SGHRS and CDR2 is YFSETQ in the germline V gene. The CDR3 DNA sequence: TGCGCCAGCAGCTTTAGTGTAAGCTCCTACGAGCAGTACTTC. Translation gives CASSFSVSSYEQYF.

The chain is built from TRBV10-3 and TRBJ1-1, with a possible D match to TRBD1 (5 bases). The CDR3 is 13 amino acids. V was shortened by 2 bases and J by 7 bases, with 11 bases between the two germline ends. Germline V lookup: CDR1 ENHRY, CDR2 SYGVKD. CDR3 region: CAISEDPRGEAFF. As DNA, the CDR3 is TGTGCCATCAGTGAGGATCCGAGGGGTGAAGCTTTCTTT.

The chain carries TRBV27 and TRBJ2-5; the match to TRBD2 covers 9 bases. The V segment lost 5 bases and the J segment 1 base; nucleotides outside the gene matches: 11. CDR1 is MNHEY, CDR2 SMNVEV, per germline (reference sequence). The CDR3 consists of 17 residues. Written as DNA, the CDR3 is TGTGCCAGCAGTCGAGCGGGGGGCTGGGGGGGCCAAGAGACCCAGTACTTC. Its protein product is CASSRAGGWGGQETQYF.

This chain links TRBV7-2 with TRBJ1-4; perhaps TRBD1 as D (6 bases). CDR1 SGHTA and CDR2 FQGNSA come from the germline V gene. The CDR3 length is 13 residues. Trimming pared 5 bases from V and 6 bases from J, leaving 10 bases between. CDR3 protein: CASSPGQYEKLFF. As DNA, the CDR3 is TGTGCCAGCAGCCCCGGACAGTATGAAAAACTGTTTTTT.

This rearrangement joins TRBV7-3 to TRBJ1-6; 7 nucleotides match TRBD1. Trimming at V came to 4 bases and at J to 6 bases, leaving 6 bases not matched to a gene. CDR1 SGHTA and CDR2 FQGTGA come from the germline V gene. The CDR3 extends over 15 amino acids. The CDR3 bases are TGTGCCAGCAGCTCGGGACAGCGACCTAATTCACCCCTCCACTTT. Translation: CASSSGQRPNSPLHF.